The clone carrying this TCR beta chain was recorded only once. The data are from a study of somatic mutations in cytotoxic T cells in rheumatoid arthritis. CD4+ and CD8+ cells were isolated by positive magnetic bead selection, with purity checked by flow cytometry. Assay: immunoSEQ multiplex PCR; the TCRdb copy retains only in-frame clones and omits some. The table records approximately 7,000 clones, approximately 60% of them present only once. Per germline, CDR1 LGHNT and CDR2 FRNRAP. CDR3 length equals 13 residues. Trimming removed 3 bases at V and 7 bases at J, with 10 bases between. This clonotype was obtained from a woman in her thirties or forties in good health. The rearrangement links TRBV12-5 to TRBJ2-1; D not certain. The sample was CD8+ T cells sorted from blood. This CDR3 is CASGLTLGNEQFF. In nucleotides, the CDR3 is TGTGCTAGTGGTTTAACATTGGGGAATGAGCAGTTCTTC.